The entry that follows covers one T cell receptor (beta chain) sequence. Its target is not known. The data derive from a study of cytomegalovirus exposure and HLA in healthy donors. Whole-study results and caveats: CMV serostatus was the sole immune exposure data available. The authors enumerated around 150 TCR beta chains as linked to cytomegalovirus.

PCR amplification relied on 60 Vbeta primers (plus 13 Jbeta primers). How the authors handled the data: About 11 million of the 60 million to 80 million unique TCR beta chains counted in a later analysis were shared. Profiled with immunoSEQ multiplex PCR; TCRdb holds only in-frame clones, not every one. The V and J calls and clone size are taken from that table; D and trimming were inferred from the DNA. The repertoire has roughly 200,000 clones, around 80% of them found once; the top ten carry around 5.7%. Healthy bone marrow donors supplied every sample. CDR1 and CDR2 from the germline V gene are MNHEY and SVGAGI. The CDR3 spans 13 residues. V lost 0 bases and J lost 6, with 7 bases in between.

The origin of this receptor is a man aged 40-49 years in good health and CMV-seronegative. The rearrangement joins TRBV6-5 to TRBJ2-3; D unclear. The sequencing input was PBMCs. CDR3 DNA: TGTGCCAGCAGTTACTCCCCCCGTGATACGCAGTATTTT. It is translated as CASSYSPRDTQYF.